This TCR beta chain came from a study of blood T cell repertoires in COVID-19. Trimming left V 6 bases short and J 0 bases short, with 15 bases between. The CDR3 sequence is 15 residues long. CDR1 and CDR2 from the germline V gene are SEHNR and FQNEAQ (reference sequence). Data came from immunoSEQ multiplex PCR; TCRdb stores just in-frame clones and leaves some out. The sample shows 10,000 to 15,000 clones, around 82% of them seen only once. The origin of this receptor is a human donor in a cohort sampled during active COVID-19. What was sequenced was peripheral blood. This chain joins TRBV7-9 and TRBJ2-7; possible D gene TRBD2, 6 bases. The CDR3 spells CASRVAATNSYEQYF. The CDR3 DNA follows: TGTGCCAGCAGAGTAGCGGCCACTAACTCCTACGAGCAGTACTTC.